Described below is a single T cell receptor beta chain sequence and its context. V was trimmed by 2 bases and J by 1 base, leaving 8 bases between them. Germline lookup yields CDR1 MNHEY and CDR2 SMNVEV (reference sequence). The CDR3 loop spans 14 amino acids. The data belong to a study of shared T cell receptors in the human thymus. Sequencing used immunoSEQ multiplex PCR; TCRdb keeps in-frame clones, though not all of them. The data show some 760,000 clones, approximately 85% seen once. The data also belong to a second study, concerning human thymus T cells. As that study records: Healthy Finnish infants having corrective surgery for congenital heart defects served as donors. Resected material from corrective heart surgery provided the thymus tissue analysed. Gene usage (both V and J) appeared biased in thymic and blood repertoires. In unrelated individuals, thymic repertoires overlapped highly, according to related research.

V is TRBV27 and J is TRBJ1-2; a possible D gene is TRBD1 (5 bases). This TCR was recovered from a girl under three years old with a congenital heart defect. The sample was thymocytes. CDR3 loop: CASSLLQGNYGYTF. CDR3 bases: TGTGCCAGCAGTTTACTGCAGGGTAACTATGGCTACACCTTC.